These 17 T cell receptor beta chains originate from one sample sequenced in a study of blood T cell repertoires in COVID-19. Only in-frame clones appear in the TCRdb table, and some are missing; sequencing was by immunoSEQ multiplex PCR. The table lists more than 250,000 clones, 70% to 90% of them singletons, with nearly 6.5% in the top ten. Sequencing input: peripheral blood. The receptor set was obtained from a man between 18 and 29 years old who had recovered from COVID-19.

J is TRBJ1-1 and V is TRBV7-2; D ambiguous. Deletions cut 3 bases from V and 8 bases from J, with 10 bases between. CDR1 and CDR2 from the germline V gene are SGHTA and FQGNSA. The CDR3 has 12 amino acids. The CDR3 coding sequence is TGTGCCAGCAGCTTTGAAACAGTGGAAGCTTTCTTT. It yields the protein CASSFETVEAFF.

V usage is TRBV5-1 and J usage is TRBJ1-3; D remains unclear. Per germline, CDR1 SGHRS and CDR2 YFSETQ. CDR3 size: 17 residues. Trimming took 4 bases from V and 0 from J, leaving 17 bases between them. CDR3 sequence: CASSAKPDTYSGNTIYF. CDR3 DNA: TGCGCCAGCAGCGCCAAACCCGACACCTACTCTGGAAACACCATATATTTT.

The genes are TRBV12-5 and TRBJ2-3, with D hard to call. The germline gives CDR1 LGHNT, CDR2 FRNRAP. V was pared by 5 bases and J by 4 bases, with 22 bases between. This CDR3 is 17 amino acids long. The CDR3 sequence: CASGPPPSALKADTQYF. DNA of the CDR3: TGTGCTAGTGGTCCCCCCCCGAGCGCCCTCAAGGCAGATACGCAGTATTTT.

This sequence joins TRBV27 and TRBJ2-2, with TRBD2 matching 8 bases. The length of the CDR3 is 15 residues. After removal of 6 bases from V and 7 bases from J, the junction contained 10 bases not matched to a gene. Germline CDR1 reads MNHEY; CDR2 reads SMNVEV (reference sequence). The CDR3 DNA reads TGTGCCAGCAGCTTAAGCGGGAGTGCGGGCGGGGAGCTGTTTTTT. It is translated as CASSLSGSAGGELFF.

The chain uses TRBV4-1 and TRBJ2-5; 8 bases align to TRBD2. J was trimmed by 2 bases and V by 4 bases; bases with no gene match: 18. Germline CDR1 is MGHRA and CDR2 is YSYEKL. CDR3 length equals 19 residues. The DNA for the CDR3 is TGCGCCAGCAGCCCCTCCCCCCGACTAGCGACAGATCATCAAGAGACCCAGTACTTC. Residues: CASSPSPRLATDHQETQYF.

The CDR3: CASSPPDRGAYEQYF. The CDR3 coding sequence is TGTGCCAGCTCACCACCGGATCGGGGGGCCTACGAGCAGTACTTC. The chain combines TRBV18 with TRBJ2-7, with 7 bases matching TRBD2. The germline V gene encodes CDR1 KGHSH and CDR2 LQKENI. The CDR3 has 15 amino acids. V gave up 0 bases and J gave up 2 bases; unmatched junction bases: 4.

CDR3 nucleotide sequence: TGTGCCACCAGTGATGGGGGACTTAAGGCGCAGTATTTT. Encoded protein: CATSDGGLKAQYF. This chain connects TRBV24-1 to TRBJ2-3; perhaps TRBD2 as D (6 bases). This CDR3 has 13 residues. V was shortened by 3 bases and J by 10 bases, with 13 bases between the two germline ends. Germline V gene sequence: CDR1 KGHDR, CDR2 SFDVKD.

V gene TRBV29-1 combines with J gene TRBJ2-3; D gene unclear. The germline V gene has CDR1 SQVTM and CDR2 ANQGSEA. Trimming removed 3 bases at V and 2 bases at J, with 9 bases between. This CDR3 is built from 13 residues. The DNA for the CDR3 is TGCAGCGTTGACTCCGAGGCCACAGATACGCAGTATTTT. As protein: CSVDSEATDTQYF.

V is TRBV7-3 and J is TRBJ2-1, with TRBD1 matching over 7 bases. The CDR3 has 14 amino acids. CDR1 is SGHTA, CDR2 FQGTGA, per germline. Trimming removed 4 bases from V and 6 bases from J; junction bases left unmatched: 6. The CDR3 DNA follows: TGTGCCAGCAGCTCTCCGACAGGGTTCAATGAGCAGTTCTTC. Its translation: CASSSPTGFNEQFF.

DNA for the CDR3: TGTGCCAGCAGGGAGGACAGTAGCAATCAGCCCCAGCATTTT. Translating gives CASREDSSNQPQHF. V usage is TRBV2 and J usage is TRBJ1-5, with a tentative D call TRBD1 (6 bases). V lost 6 bases and J 0 bases, leaving 9 bases between the germline ends. The CDR3 is 14 residues long. Germline CDR1 SNHLY, CDR2 FYNNEI. The full variable domain, with the rest looked up from reference TRBV2 and TRBJ1-5, is EPEVTQTPSHQVTQMGQEVILRCVPISNHLYFYWYRQILGQKVEFLVSFYNNEISEKSEIFDDQFSVERPDGSNFTLKIRSTKLEDSAMYFCASREDSSNQPQHFGDGTRLSIL.

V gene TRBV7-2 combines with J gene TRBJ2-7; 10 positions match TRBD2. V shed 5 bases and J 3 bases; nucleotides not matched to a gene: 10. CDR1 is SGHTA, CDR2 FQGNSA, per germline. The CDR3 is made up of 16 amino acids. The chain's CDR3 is CASSRLAGNGVYEQYF. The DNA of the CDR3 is TGTGCCAGCAGCAGACTAGCGGGCAACGGCGTCTACGAGCAGTACTTC.

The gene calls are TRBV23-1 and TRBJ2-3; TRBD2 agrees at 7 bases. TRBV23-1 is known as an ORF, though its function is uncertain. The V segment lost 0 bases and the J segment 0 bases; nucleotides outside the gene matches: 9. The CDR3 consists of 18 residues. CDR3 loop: CASSQSAGDPDSTDTQYF. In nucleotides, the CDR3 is TGCGCCAGCAGTCAATCCGCGGGGGACCCCGATAGCACAGATACGCAGTATTTT.

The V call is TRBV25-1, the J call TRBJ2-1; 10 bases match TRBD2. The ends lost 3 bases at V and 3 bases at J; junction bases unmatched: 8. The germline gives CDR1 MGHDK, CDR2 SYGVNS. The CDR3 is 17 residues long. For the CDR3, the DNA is TGTGCCAGCAGTGAGCCCCCATCTAGCGGGGGCTACAATGAGCAGTTCTTC. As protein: CASSEPPSSGGYNEQFF.

In DNA form, the CDR3 reads TGTGCCAGCAGCTTAACAGCGGGGGACTACAATGAGCAGTTCTTC. Encoded protein: CASSLTAGDYNEQFF. This chain connects TRBV11-2 to TRBJ2-1, with TRBD2 matching 8 bases. Germline V gene data show CDR1 as SGHAT and CDR2 as FQNNGV. This CDR3 is 15 amino acids long. V was clipped by 2 bases and J by 3 bases; unmatched bases: 3.

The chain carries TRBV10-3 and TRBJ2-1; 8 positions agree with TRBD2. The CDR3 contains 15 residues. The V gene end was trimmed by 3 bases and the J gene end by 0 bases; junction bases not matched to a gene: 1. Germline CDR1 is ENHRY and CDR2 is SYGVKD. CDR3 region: CAISDAGGSYNEQFF. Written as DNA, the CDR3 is TGTGCCATCAGTGATGCGGGAGGCTCCTACAATGAGCAGTTCTTC.

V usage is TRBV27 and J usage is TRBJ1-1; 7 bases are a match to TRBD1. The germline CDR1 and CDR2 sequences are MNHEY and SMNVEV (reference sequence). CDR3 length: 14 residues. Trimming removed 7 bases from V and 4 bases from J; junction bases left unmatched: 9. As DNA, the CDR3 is TGTGCCAGCACCTTACGACAGGGCCTCACTGAAGCTTTCTTT. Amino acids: CASTLRQGLTEAFF.

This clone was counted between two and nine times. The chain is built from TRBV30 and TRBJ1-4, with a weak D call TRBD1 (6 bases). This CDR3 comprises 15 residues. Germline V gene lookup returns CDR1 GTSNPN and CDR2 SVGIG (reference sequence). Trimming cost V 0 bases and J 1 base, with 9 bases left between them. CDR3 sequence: CAWSVLGQTNEKLFF. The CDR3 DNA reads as TGTGCCTGGAGTGTACTGGGACAAACTAATGAAAAACTGTTTTTT.